The 17 T cell receptor beta chains below were found in one sample sequenced in a study of T cell responses to AZD1222 COVID-19 vaccine. The method was immunoSEQ multiplex PCR; TCRdb's version includes in-frame clones alone and lacks a portion of them. This sample has over 110,000 clones; 90% occur once, and the top ten carry approximately 1.6%. This specimen was peripheral blood, taken 28 days after the second AZD1222 dose. These receptors were taken from an adult who received the AZD1222 COVID-19 vaccine.

V and J are TRBV30 and TRBJ2-3; tentative D call: TRBD2 (6 bases). V was cut by 2 bases and J by 3 bases, with 15 bases left in between. This CDR3 has 15 amino acids. Germline V gene sequence: CDR1 GTSNPN, CDR2 SVGIG (reference sequence). CDR3 loop: CAWSRDSSATDTQYF. The CDR3 DNA is TGTGCCTGGAGTCGGGACTCCTCGGCGACAGATACGCAGTATTTT.

This chain uses TRBV30 with TRBJ2-7; D unresolved. The CDR3 covers 11 residues. Germline values: CDR1 GTSNPN, CDR2 SVGIG (reference sequence). The V end lost 1 base, the J end lost 9 bases, and 10 bases lay between the germline ends. The DNA of the CDR3 is TGTGCCTGGAGTGCAGACCAAACGCAGTACGTC. It encodes CAWSADQTQYV.

V usage is TRBV28 and J usage is TRBJ2-7; the D is unclear. The CDR3 is 14 amino acids. V lost 5 bases and J lost 0, with 11 bases in between. Germline V gives CDR1 MDHEN, CDR2 SYDVKM. The CDR3, as DNA: TGTGCCAGCAGTCCCGGCCAAAGCTCCTACGAGCAGTACGTC. It specifies CASSPGQSSYEQYV.

This clone was recorded a few times. The genes are TRBV7-9 and TRBJ1-4, with 7 bases lining up with TRBD1. CDR1 and CDR2 from the germline V gene are SEHNR and FQNEAQ (reference sequence). J lost 7 bases, V lost 4 bases, and 18 bases had no gene match. The CDR3 loop spans 18 amino acids. CDR3 bases: TGTGCCAGCAGCTCCTATAGTGGGGGACAGCATAGGGGTGAAAAACTGTTTTTT. Translating gives CASSSYSGGQHRGEKLFF. Complete variable domain (other parts from reference TRBV7-9 and TRBJ1-4): DTGVSQNPRHKITKRGQNVTFRCDPISEHNRLYWYRQTLGQGPEFLTYFQNEAQLEKSRLLSDRFSAERPKGSFSTLEIQRTEQGDSAMYLCASSSYSGGQHRGEKLFFGSGTQLSVL.

The genes are TRBV7-2 and TRBJ1-5; 9 nucleotides match TRBD1. Germline assignment: CDR1 SGHTA and CDR2 FQGNSA. Trimming took 5 bases from V and 4 from J; bases not matched to a gene: 3. This CDR3 has 14 residues. CDR3 region: CASSLDRGNQPQHF. The CDR3 DNA follows: TGTGCCAGCAGCCTGGACAGGGGAAATCAGCCCCAGCATTTT.

V usage is TRBV6-5 and J usage is TRBJ1-5; no firm D call. The V gene's germline CDR1 is MNHEY and CDR2 SVGAGI. V was shortened by 0 bases and J by 0 bases, with 6 bases between the two germline ends. This CDR3 spans 15 amino acids. CDR3 protein: CASSYSTHSNQPQHF. Here the CDR3 DNA reads TGTGCCAGCAGTTACTCGACCCATAGCAATCAGCCCCAGCATTTT.

The J gene is TRBJ2-1, the V gene TRBV28; 13 nucleotides match TRBD2. The V and J ends lost 3 bases and 7 bases, in that order; junction bases with no gene match: 6. The CDR3 totals 16 residues. The germline CDR1 and CDR2 sequences are MDHEN and SYDVKM. The CDR3 region is CASSLVTSGGTNEQFF. CDR3 coding DNA: TGTGCCAGCAGTTTGGTGACTAGCGGGGGGACTAATGAGCAGTTCTTC.

The V call is TRBV3-1 (or the pseudogene TRBV3-2), the J call TRBJ2-1; D is possibly TRBD2 (6 bases). Germline V CDR1 and CDR2: LGHDT, YNNKEL (reference sequence). The CDR3 totals 14 residues. Trimming left V 4 bases short and J 3 bases short, with 10 bases between. The CDR3 region has the DNA TGTGCCAGCAGCCGGGGACTTTACTACAATGAGCAGTTCTTC. This codes for CASSRGLYYNEQFF.

The chain uses TRBV9 and TRBJ1-1; 8 bases are a match to TRBD1. The ends lost 3 bases at V and 1 base at J; junction bases unmatched: 5. CDR1 and CDR2 (germline): SGDLS, YYNGEE. There are 15 residues in the CDR3. The CDR3 loop is CASSEPTGGNTEAFF. The CDR3 nucleotides are TGTGCCAGCAGCGAGCCCACAGGGGGGAACACTGAAGCTTTCTTT.

This chain joins TRBV7-2 and TRBJ2-7, with 10 bases matching TRBD1. CDR3 length: 15 residues. In germline, CDR1 is SGHTA, CDR2 FQGNSA. J was trimmed by 6 bases and V by 5 bases; bases with no gene match: 10. The CDR3 spells CASSVTGTGVSEQYF. The CDR3 region has the DNA TGTGCCAGCAGCGTCACCGGGACAGGGGTTAGCGAGCAGTACTTC.

The chain carries TRBV20-1 and TRBJ1-2; D unclear. Germline V CDR1 and CDR2: DFQATT, SNEGSKA (reference sequence). This CDR3 region has 11 residues. The CDR3 loop reads CSTGQSYGYTF. DNA for the CDR3: TGCAGCACCGGGCAGAGCTATGGCTACACCTTC.

J is TRBJ2-2 and V is TRBV5-4; D perhaps matches TRBD2 (5 bases). The CDR3 covers 16 residues. CDR1 and CDR2 from the germline V gene are SGHNT and YYREEE (reference sequence). The V gene lost 3 bases and the J gene lost 3 bases, with 15 bases spanning the gap. CDR3 sequence reads: CASSSGRAGHTGELFF. Written as DNA, the CDR3 is TGTGCCAGCAGCTCCGGACGGGCGGGCCACACCGGGGAGCTGTTTTTT.

V gene TRBV28 combines with J gene TRBJ2-1; no reliable D call. The CDR3 contains 14 residues. The germline gives CDR1 MDHEN, CDR2 SYDVKM. V shed 3 bases and J shed 2 bases, with 8 bases lying between them. DNA for the CDR3: TGTGCCAGCAGTTTCGGCCCCACCTACAATGAGCAGTTCTTC. Its translation is CASSFGPTYNEQFF.

The CDR3 nucleotides read TGTGCCAGCAGCTTAGTTCAGGCCCCTAGCACAGATACGCAGTATTTT. It yields the protein CASSLVQAPSTDTQYF. V gene TRBV7-8 combines with J gene TRBJ2-3; no firm D call. The germline gives CDR1 SGHVS, CDR2 FQNEAQ. The CDR3 covers 16 residues. Deletions cut 1 base from V and 0 bases from J, with 11 bases between.

J is TRBJ2-7 and V is TRBV4-2; 9 nucleotides line up with TRBD2. CDR1 and CDR2 (germline): LGHNA, YNFKEQ. The CDR3 contains 16 residues. J gave up 0 bases and V 1 base, and 4 bases lay outside the gene matches. CDR3 nucleotide sequence: TGTGCCAGCAGCCAAGGACTAGCGGCAAGCTCCTACGAGCAGTACTTC. Its translation is CASSQGLAASSYEQYF.

The chain is built from TRBV19 and TRBJ2-2; D tentatively fits TRBD1 or TRBD2 (6 bases each). Per the germline V gene, CDR1 is LNHDA and CDR2 is SQIVND (reference sequence). V lost 1 base to trimming and J lost 5 bases, with 14 bases between them. This CDR3 region has 16 residues. Here the CDR3 reads CASSIGRGQLTGELFF. Here the CDR3 DNA reads TGTGCCAGTAGTATAGGTCGGGGGCAATTGACCGGGGAGCTGTTTTTT.

The chain joins TRBV7-2 to TRBJ1-2; TRBD1 matches at 7 bases. This CDR3 comprises 13 residues. V was clipped by 8 bases and J by 7 bases; unmatched bases: 10. The germline CDR1 and CDR2 sequences are SGHTA and FQGNSA. CDR3 nucleotides: TGTGCCAGCGCCTTTGACAGGGAACGTGGCTACACCTTC. It encodes CASAFDRERGYTF. The variable domain in full, completed from reference TRBV7-2 and TRBJ1-2, reads GAGVSQSPSNKVTEKGKDVELRCDPISGHTALYWYRQSLGQGLEFLIYFQGNSAPDKSGLPSDRFSAERTGGSVSTLTIQRTQQEDSAVYLCASAFDRERGYTFGSGTRLTVV.